This T cell receptor (beta chain) comes out of a study of T cell changes during pregnancy in multiple sclerosis. Clones were sequenced by immunoSEQ multiplex PCR, and TCRdb holds only the in-frame ones, with some missing. The sample includes 30,000 to 40,000 clones, 85% to 95% of them seen just once. Sequencing used CD4+ T cells from peripheral blood mononuclear cells, obtained in the third trimester of pregnancy. The receptor was derived from a female donor in good health, enrolled as a control in a pregnancy study.

In nucleotides, the CDR3 is TGTGCCAGCAGCGCCGGGACAGGGAAGTTCTTC. It is translated as CASSAGTGKFF. The gene calls are TRBV7-9 and TRBJ2-1; TRBD1 aligns across 9 bases. J lost 14 bases, V lost 5 bases, and 4 bases had no gene match. The V gene's germline CDR1 is SEHNR and CDR2 FQNEAQ (reference sequence). The CDR3 is 11 residues long.